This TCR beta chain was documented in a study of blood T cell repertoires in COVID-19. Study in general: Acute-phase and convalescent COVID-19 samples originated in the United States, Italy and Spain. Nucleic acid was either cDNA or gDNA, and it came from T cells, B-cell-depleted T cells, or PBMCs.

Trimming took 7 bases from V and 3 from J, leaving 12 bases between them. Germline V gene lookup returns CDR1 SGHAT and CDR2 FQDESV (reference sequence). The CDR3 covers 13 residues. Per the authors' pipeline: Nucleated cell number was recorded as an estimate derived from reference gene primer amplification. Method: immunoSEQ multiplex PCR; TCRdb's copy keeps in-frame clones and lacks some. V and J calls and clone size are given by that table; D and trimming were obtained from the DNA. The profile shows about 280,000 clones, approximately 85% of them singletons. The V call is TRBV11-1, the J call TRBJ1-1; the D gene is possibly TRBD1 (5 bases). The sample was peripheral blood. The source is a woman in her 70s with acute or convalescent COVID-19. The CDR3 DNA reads TGTGCCAGCACTTCGGGACTTTACACTGAAGCTTTCTTT. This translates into CASTSGLYTEAFF.